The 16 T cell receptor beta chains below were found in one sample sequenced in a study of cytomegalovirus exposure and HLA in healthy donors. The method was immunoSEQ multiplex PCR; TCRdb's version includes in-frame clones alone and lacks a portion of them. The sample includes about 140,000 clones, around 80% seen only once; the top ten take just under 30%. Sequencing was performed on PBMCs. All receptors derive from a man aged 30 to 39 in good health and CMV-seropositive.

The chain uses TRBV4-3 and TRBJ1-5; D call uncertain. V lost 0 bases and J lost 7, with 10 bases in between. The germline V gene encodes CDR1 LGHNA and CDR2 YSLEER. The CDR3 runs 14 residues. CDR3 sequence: CASSQDAGSQPQHF. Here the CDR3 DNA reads TGCGCCAGCAGCCAAGATGCGGGGTCCCAGCCCCAGCATTTT.

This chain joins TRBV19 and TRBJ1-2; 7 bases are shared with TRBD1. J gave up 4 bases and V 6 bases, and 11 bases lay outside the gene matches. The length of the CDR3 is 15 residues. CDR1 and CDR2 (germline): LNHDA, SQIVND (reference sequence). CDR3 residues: CASRTGQTPLYGYTF. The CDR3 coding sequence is TGTGCCAGTAGGACGGGACAGACTCCCCTCTATGGCTACACCTTC.

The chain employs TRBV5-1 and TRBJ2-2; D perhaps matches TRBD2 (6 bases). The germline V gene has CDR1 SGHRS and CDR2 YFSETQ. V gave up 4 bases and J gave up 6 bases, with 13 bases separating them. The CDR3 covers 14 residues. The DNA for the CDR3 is TGCGCCAGCAGCGGCGGGGCGGACCCCGGGGAGCTGTTTTTT. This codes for CASSGGADPGELFF.

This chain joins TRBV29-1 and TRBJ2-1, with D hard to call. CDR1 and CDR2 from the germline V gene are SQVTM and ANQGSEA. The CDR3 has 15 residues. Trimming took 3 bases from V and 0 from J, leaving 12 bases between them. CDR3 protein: CSVDSHSSSYNEQFF. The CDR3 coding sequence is TGCAGCGTTGACTCTCACTCAAGCTCCTACAATGAGCAGTTCTTC.

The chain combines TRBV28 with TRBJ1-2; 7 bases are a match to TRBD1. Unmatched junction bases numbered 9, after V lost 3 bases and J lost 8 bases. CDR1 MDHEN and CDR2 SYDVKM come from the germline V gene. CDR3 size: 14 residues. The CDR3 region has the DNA TGTGCCAGCAGTTTGACAGGGCAGGGGAAAGGCTACACCTTC. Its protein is CASSLTGQGKGYTF.

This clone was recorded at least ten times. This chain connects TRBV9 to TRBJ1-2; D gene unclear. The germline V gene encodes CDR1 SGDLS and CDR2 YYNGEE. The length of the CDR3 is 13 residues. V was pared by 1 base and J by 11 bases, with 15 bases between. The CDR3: CASSVNVRGGYTF. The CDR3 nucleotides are TGTGCCAGCAGCGTAAACGTCCGAGGAGGATACACCTTC.

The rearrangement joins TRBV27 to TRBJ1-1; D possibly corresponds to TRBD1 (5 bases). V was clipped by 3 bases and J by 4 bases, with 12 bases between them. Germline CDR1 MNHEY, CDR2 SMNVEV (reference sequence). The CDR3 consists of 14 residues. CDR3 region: CASSFYRGSTEAFF. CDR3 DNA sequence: TGTGCCAGCAGTTTCTATCGGGGGAGCACTGAAGCTTTCTTT.

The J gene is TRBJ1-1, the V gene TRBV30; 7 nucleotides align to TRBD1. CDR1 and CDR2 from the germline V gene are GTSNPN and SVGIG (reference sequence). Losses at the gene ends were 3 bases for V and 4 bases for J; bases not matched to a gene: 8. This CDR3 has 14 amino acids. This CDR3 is CAWSEDRWGTEAFF. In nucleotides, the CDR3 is TGTGCCTGGAGCGAGGACAGGTGGGGCACTGAAGCTTTCTTT.

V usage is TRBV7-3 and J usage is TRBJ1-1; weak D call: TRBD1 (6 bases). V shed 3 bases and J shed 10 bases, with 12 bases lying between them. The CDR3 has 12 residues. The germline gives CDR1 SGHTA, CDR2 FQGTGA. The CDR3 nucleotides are TGTGCCAGCAGCTTCCCAGGGGTCCTAGCTTTCTTT. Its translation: CASSFPGVLAFF. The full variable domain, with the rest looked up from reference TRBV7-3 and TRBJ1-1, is GAGVSQTPSNKVTEKGKYVELRCDPISGHTALYWYRQSLGQGPEFLIYFQGTGAADDSGLPNDRFFAVRPEGSVSTLKIQRTERGDSAVYLCASSFPGVLAFFGQGTRLTVV.

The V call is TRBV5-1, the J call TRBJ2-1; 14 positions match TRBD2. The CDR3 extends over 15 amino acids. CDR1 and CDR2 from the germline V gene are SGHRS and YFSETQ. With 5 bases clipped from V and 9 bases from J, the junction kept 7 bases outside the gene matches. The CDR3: CASRSGTSGGGEQFF. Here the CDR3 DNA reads TGCGCCAGCAGGTCCGGGACTAGCGGGGGTGGTGAGCAGTTCTTC.

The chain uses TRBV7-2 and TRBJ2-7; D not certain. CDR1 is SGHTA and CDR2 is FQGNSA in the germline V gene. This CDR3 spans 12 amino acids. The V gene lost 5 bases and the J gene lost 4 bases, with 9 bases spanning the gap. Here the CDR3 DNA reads TGTGCCAGCAGCCGCGATTATTACGAGCAGTACTTC. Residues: CASSRDYYEQYF.

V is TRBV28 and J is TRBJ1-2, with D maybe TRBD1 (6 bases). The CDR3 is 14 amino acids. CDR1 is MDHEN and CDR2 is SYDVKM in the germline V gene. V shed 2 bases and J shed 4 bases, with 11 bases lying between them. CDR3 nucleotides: TGTGCCAGCAGTTTACGACAGGTCATCTATGGCTACACCTTC. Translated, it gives CASSLRQVIYGYTF.

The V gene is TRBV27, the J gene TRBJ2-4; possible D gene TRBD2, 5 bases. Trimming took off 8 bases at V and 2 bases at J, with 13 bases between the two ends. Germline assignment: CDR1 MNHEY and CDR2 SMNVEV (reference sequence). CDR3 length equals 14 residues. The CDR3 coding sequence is TGTGCCAGCGGAAGGCCGGGGACCAAAAACATTCAGTACTTC. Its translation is CASGRPGTKNIQYF.

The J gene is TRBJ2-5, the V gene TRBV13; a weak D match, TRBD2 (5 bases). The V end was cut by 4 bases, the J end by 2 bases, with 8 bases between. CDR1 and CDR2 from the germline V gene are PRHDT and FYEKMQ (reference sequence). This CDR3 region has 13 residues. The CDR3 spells CASSSQRQETQYF. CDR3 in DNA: TGTGCCAGCAGCTCACAGCGGCAAGAGACCCAGTACTTC.

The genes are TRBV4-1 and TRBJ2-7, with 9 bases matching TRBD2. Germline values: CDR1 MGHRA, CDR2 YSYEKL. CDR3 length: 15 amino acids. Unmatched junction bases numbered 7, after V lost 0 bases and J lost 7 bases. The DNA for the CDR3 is TGCGCCAGCAGCCAAGAAAGTGCGGGAGGGCGGGAGCAGTACTTC. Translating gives CASSQESAGGREQYF.

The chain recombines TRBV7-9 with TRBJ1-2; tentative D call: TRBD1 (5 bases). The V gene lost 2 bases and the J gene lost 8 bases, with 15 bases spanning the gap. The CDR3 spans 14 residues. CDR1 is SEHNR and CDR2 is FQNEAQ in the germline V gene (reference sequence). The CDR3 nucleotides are TGTGCCAGCAGCTTAAGGACGGGGGGATGGGGCTACACCTTC. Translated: CASSLRTGGWGYTF.